This TCR beta chain was recorded in a study of memory CD4+ T cells and cytomegalovirus serostatus. Study-wide background: Donors were healthy Belgian adults, 10 or so CMV seropositive and about 24 seronegative.

General study results and limits: Of under 200 reported CMV TCRbeta sequences, around 62 were found in memory CD4+ repertoires. Suggested: most of the CMV-linked TCR signature lies in CD4+ memory cells.

The sort gate was single viable CD3+CD4+CD8-CD45RO+ cells for memory CD4+ T cells. Serostatus was set by detecting CMV pp150, pp28, p38, p52 IgG. The CDR3 has 15 residues. CDR1 is LNHDA and CDR2 is SQIVND in the germline V gene (reference sequence). Trimming shortened V by 8 bases and J by 0 bases, and 16 bases separated the two germline ends. Clones were read by immunoSEQ multiplex PCR, and TCRdb kept only the in-frame ones, dropping some. Found here are around 60,000 clones, around 86% of them singletons; the top ten hold about 0.8%. Note on this clone: What it binds is unknown.

The specimen sequenced was memory CD4+ T cells from blood. The rearrangement joins TRBV19 to TRBJ1-2; D might be TRBD1 (5 bases). This TCR was sampled from an adult in good health and CMV-seronegative. CDR3 DNA: TGTGCCAGTGGACCGACAGAAGTCTCTAACTATGGCTACACCTTC. Protein sequence: CASGPTEVSNYGYTF.